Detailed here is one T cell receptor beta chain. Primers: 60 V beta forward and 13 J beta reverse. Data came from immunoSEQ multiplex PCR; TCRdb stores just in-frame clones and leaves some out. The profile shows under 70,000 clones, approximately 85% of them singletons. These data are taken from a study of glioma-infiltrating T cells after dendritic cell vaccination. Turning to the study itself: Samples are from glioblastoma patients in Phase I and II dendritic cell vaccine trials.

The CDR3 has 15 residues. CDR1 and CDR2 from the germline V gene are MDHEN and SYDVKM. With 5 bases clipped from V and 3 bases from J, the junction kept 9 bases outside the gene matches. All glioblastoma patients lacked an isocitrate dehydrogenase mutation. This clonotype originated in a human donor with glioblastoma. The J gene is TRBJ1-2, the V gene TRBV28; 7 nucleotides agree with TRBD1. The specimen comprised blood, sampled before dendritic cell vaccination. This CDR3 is CASSPPGGGYYGYTF. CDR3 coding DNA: TGTGCCAGCAGTCCCCCAGGAGGGGGCTACTATGGCTACACCTTC.